This TCR beta chain appears in the sequencing data of a study of T cell responses to AZD1222 COVID-19 vaccine. Study results and limitations: No repertoire was sampled before or during the peak T cell response, only after it. Two AZD1222 administrations were followed by greater Spike-specific TCR breadth and depth. Baseline seropositives among AZD1222 recipients totaled only 5 to 7.

About this clone itself: Antigen: not known.

Only in-frame clones appear in the TCRdb table, and some are missing; sequencing was by immunoSEQ multiplex PCR. There are about 81,000 clones in the sample; 80% to 90% occur only once, and around 3.7% lies in the top ten. The germline V and J ends were trimmed by 8 bases and 4 bases, with 11 bases remaining between them. The CDR3 is 12 amino acids. From germline, CDR1 is MNHNY and CDR2 SVGAGI (reference sequence). The sequence derives from an adult who received the AZD1222 COVID-19 vaccine. J is TRBJ1-2 and V is TRBV6-6; D remains unclear. Sequenced here: peripheral blood, sampled 28 days after the second AZD1222 dose. This CDR3 is CASGQDGYGYTF. CDR3 nucleotide sequence: TGTGCCAGCGGGCAGGATGGCTATGGCTACACCTTC.